The 11 T cell receptor beta chains below all came from one sample that was sequenced in a study of chemoradiotherapy in HPV16-positive cancers. Sequencing was performed with immunoSEQ multiplex PCR; in TCRdb, only in-frame clones are kept and a portion is missing. The sample yields approximately 410 clones, around 82% seen once. The sequencing here drew on tumor tissue, taken from a patient who underwent chemoradiotherapy. These receptors were collected from a human donor with HPV-associated anogenital cancer.

The chain combines TRBV27 with TRBJ2-2, with 8 bases lining up with TRBD2. CDR3 length equals 17 residues. Germline-derived CDR1 and CDR2 are MNHEY and SMNVEV (reference sequence). The junction had 13 bases not matched to a gene; V was cut back by 6 bases and J by 4 bases. The CDR3 coding sequence is TGTGCCAGCAGCCATACAGTTTACGGGGGGGCCACCGGGGAGCTGTTTTTT. It specifies CASSHTVYGGATGELFF.

This rearrangement joins TRBV4-2 to TRBJ2-1; TRBD2 aligns across 9 bases. Per germline, CDR1 LGHNA and CDR2 YNFKEQ. CDR3 length: 18 amino acids. V lost 4 bases to trimming and J lost 0 bases; unmatched junction nucleotides: 10. The CDR3 bases are TGTGCCAGCAGCCGGGTAGCGGGGGCGACTAGCTCCTACAATGAGCAGTTCTTC. Its translation: CASSRVAGATSSYNEQFF.

V gene TRBV2 combines with J gene TRBJ1-1; 7 nucleotides match TRBD1. The germline gives CDR1 SNHLY, CDR2 FYNNEI. This CDR3 has 13 residues. The J segment lost 5 bases and the V segment lost 4 bases, leaving 4 bases of the junction unmatched. CDR3 sequence (DNA): TGTGCCAGCAGTGTGGACAGGATGACTGAAGCTTTCTTT. It yields the protein CASSVDRMTEAFF.

The chain joins TRBV9 to TRBJ2-1, with D perhaps matching TRBD1 (6 bases). The CDR3 has 14 amino acids. Trimming removed 2 bases at V and 4 bases at J, with 10 bases between. CDR1 and CDR2 (germline): SGDLS, YYNGEE. As DNA, the CDR3 is TGTGCCAGCAGCGTTGACAGGATTTACAATGAGCAGTTCTTC. Its protein is CASSVDRIYNEQFF. The whole variable domain, filled in from reference TRBV9 and TRBJ2-1, reads DSGVTQTPKHLITATGQRVTLRCSPRSGDLSVYWYQQSLDQGLQFLIQYYNGEERAKGNILERFSAQQFPDLHSELNLSSLELGDSALYFCASSVDRIYNEQFFGPGTRLTVL.

This clone was recorded only once. CDR3 region: CASSRQGADTQYF. The DNA for the CDR3 is TGTGCCAGCAGCCGACAGGGGGCGGATACGCAGTATTTT. The V and J genes are TRBV7-2 and TRBJ2-3; TRBD1 matches at 10 bases. Unmatched junction bases numbered 2, after V lost 5 bases and J lost 6 bases. From germline, CDR1 is SGHTA and CDR2 FQGNSA. This CDR3 region has 13 residues.

The V call is TRBV7-3, the J call TRBJ2-5; tentative D call: TRBD2 (7 bases). Trimming cost V 5 bases and J 4 bases, with 17 bases left between them. Germline loops: CDR1 SGHTA, CDR2 FQGTGA. The length of the CDR3 is 15 residues. In nucleotides, the CDR3 is TGTGCCAGCAGCAAAGGGGGAGGGAATGGAGAGACCCAGTACTTC. It yields the protein CASSKGGGNGETQYF. The full variable domain, completed using reference TRBV7-3 and TRBJ2-5, is GAGVSQTPSNKVTEKGKYVELRCDPISGHTALYWYRQSLGQGPEFLIYFQGTGAADDSGLPNDRFFAVRPEGSVSTLKIQRTERGDSAVYLCASSKGGGNGETQYFGPGTRLLVL.

This chain connects TRBV27 to TRBJ1-2; D is unresolved. Per the germline V gene, CDR1 is MNHEY and CDR2 is SMNVEV (reference sequence). V lost 2 bases and J 3 bases, leaving 19 bases between the germline ends. The CDR3 is 17 amino acids. Here the CDR3 reads CASSLRRSPGNHYGYTF. The CDR3 bases are TGTGCCAGCAGTTTACGCAGGTCCCCCGGCAATCACTATGGCTACACCTTC.

This clone was counted a single time. This chain connects TRBV5-1 to TRBJ2-3; possibly TRBD1 or TRBD2 for D (7 bases each). V lost 4 bases to trimming and J lost 0 bases, with 15 bases between them. The CDR3 length is 16 residues. Germline V gene sequence: CDR1 SGHRS, CDR2 YFSETQ. The CDR3 DNA sequence: TGCGCCAGCAGCGCCAGGGGGGGTACTAGCACAGATACGCAGTATTTT. Encoded protein: CASSARGGTSTDTQYF.

The CDR3 is CASSQDEGGMYNEQFF. Here the CDR3 DNA reads TGTGCCAGCAGCCAAGACGAGGGGGGGATGTACAATGAGCAGTTCTTC. The chain couples TRBV4-2 to TRBJ2-1; a weak D match, TRBD2 (7 bases). Trimming removed 0 bases at V and 4 bases at J, with 13 bases between. The CDR3 runs 16 residues. The germline CDR1 and CDR2 sequences are LGHNA and YNFKEQ.

The J gene is TRBJ1-2, the V gene TRBV9, with TRBD1 as a possible D gene (6 bases). Trimming removed 3 bases from V and 4 bases from J, with 16 bases in between. The CDR3 contains 15 residues. The germline gives CDR1 SGDLS, CDR2 YYNGEE. The CDR3 sequence is CASSGNDRFPYGYTF. In nucleotides, the CDR3 is TGTGCCAGCAGCGGTAACGACAGGTTCCCCTATGGCTACACCTTC.

This rearrangement joins TRBV11-2 to TRBJ2-7; 8 bases are shared with TRBD1. Germline lookup yields CDR1 SGHAT and CDR2 FQNNGV. Trimming took 6 bases from V and 2 from J; bases not matched to a gene: 0. The CDR3 extends over 12 amino acids. The DNA of the CDR3 is TGTGCCAGCAGGGGACAGGCCTACGAGCAGTACTTC. Translating it yields CASRGQAYEQYF.